The 3 T cell receptor beta chains below all came from one sample that was sequenced in a study of blood T cell repertoires in COVID-19. The method was immunoSEQ multiplex PCR; TCRdb's version includes in-frame clones alone and lacks a portion of them. The data show tens of thousands of clones, 70% to 90% seen once. Sequencing was performed on peripheral blood. The receptors derive from a man aged 35 to 55 with COVID-19, enrolled during active disease.

This chain connects TRBV12-3 or TRBV12-4 to TRBJ2-2; D call uncertain. The length of the CDR3 is 13 residues. V gave up 3 bases and J gave up 6 bases, with 8 bases separating them. The CDR3 nucleotides read TGTGCCAGCAGTTTCTCCGAGGCCGGGGAGCTGTTTTTT. Translated, it gives CASSFSEAGELFF.

This clone has only a few counts. V and J are TRBV6-6 and TRBJ1-4, with 9 bases aligning to TRBD1. Looked up from germline, CDR1 is MNHNY and CDR2 is SVGAGI (reference sequence). With 5 bases clipped from V and 8 bases from J, the junction kept 6 bases outside the gene matches. This CDR3 region has 14 residues. For the CDR3, the DNA is TGTGCCAGCAGTAGGACAGGGGCGGGGGAAAAACTGTTTTTT. Amino acids: CASSRTGAGEKLFF.

The genes are TRBV19 and TRBJ2-2; 7 bases map to TRBD1. Germline values: CDR1 LNHDA, CDR2 SQIVND (reference sequence). V dropped 5 bases and J dropped 4; count of bases not matched to a gene: 13. The CDR3 has 17 amino acids. The CDR3 sequence is CASSSRHSGGGTGELFF. The CDR3, as DNA: TGTGCCAGTAGTTCCCGCCACTCAGGGGGTGGCACCGGGGAGCTGTTTTTT. Based on the CDR3 plus reference TRBV19 and TRBJ2-2, the full variable domain is DGGITQSPKYLFRKEGQNVTLSCEQNLNHDAMYWYRQDPGQGLRLIYYSQIVNDFQKGDIAEGYSVSREKKESFPLTVTSAQKNPTAFYLCASSSRHSGGGTGELFFGEGSRLTVL.